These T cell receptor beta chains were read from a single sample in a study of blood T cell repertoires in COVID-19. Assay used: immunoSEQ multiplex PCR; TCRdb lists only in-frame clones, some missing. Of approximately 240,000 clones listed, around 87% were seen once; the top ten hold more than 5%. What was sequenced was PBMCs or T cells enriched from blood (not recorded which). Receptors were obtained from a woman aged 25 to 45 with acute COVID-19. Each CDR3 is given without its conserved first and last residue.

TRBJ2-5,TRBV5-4,ASSRAGTGEETQY
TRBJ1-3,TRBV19,ASSLQGGHNSGNTIY
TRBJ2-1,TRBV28,AFGTSGSREQF
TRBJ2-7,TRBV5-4,ASSLRQGSGEQY
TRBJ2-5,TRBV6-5,ASSFVEEETQY
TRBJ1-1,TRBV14,ASSRLAGGRNTEAF
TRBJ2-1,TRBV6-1,ASSETLAGPENEQF
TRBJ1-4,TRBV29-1,SVEEGEGAREKLF
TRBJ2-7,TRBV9,ASSVAAGGPIAYEQY
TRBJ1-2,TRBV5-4,ASSLLAGVGSDGYT
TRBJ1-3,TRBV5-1,ASSLEQGTGNTIY
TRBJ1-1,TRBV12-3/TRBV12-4,ASSQGLFVEAF
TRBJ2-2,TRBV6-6,ASSHPVRDRGRTGELF
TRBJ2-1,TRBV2,ASSDQTISYNEQF
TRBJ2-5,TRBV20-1,SASGQETQY
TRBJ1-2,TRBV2,AIGQGANYGYT
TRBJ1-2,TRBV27,ASSSSRNYGYT
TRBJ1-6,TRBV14,ASSQESRSSPLH
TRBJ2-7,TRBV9,ASSASWMSSYEQY
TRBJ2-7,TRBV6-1,ASSAQQGVDPYEQY
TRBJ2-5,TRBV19,ASSIAPAQETQY
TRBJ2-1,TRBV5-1,ASSDHPGQGAEGQF
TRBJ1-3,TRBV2,ASTGTAGNTIY
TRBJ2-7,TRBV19,ASSTLAGGPGEQY
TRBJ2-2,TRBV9,ASSVVGRPGELF
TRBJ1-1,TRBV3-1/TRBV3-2,ASSLRTVRTEAF
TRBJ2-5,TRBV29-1,SVDRGSGETQY
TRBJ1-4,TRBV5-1,ASSLDGSERRKLF
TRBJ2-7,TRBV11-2,ASSPGQFSYEQY
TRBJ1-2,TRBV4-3,ASSHSLTALSYGYT
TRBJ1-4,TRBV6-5,ASSSSGVTTNEKLF
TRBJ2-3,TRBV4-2,ASSQEGTSLSTDTQY
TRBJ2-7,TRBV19,ASGRIGGQY
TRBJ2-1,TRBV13,ASTPPRGGGNEQF
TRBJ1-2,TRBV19,ASRPDRNPNYGYT
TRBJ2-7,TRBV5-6,ASRTIAGGDYEQY
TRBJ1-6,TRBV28,ASSSDSLSRKTSPLH
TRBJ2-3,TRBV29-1,SVEGGSGRGTDTQY
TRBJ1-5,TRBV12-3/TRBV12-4,ASSQGAYQPQH
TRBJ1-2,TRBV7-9,ASSLSQGPYGYT
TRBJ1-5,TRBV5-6,ASSFSGGASNQPQH
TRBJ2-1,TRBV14,ASSQRLGDEQF
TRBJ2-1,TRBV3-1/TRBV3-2,ASGLTGDNEQF
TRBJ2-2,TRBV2,ASKVELAPGELF
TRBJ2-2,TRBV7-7,ASSKDRVDTGELF
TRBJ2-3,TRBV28,ASSFVIRGTDTQY
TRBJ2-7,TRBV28,ASTRLAGAYEQY
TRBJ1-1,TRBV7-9,ASSSTVEAF
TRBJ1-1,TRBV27,ASGTGLVAEAF
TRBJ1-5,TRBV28,ASSRDRHNQPQH
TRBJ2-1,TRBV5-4,ASKPGTTRSLYNEQF